The 21 T cell receptor beta chains below all came from one sample that was sequenced in a study of cytomegalovirus exposure and HLA in healthy donors. 13 Jbeta primers and 60 Vbeta primers were used for the PCR. Using immunoSEQ multiplex PCR, the repertoire was profiled, and TCRdb retains in-frame clones only, with some absent. Its clone listing holds around 50,000 clones. The sample consisted of PBMCs. The receptors stem from a woman aged 45-65 years in good health and CMV-seropositive.

This CDR3 reads CASSSPGLILSEQFF. CDR3 sequence (DNA): TGTGCCAGCAGTAGTCCGGGACTAATCCTCAGTGAGCAGTTCTTC. The chain employs TRBV27 and TRBJ2-1; the match to TRBD2 covers 7 bases. J gave up 9 bases and V 5 bases, and 13 bases lay outside the gene matches. Per the germline V gene, CDR1 is MNHEY and CDR2 is SMNVEV (reference sequence). The length of the CDR3 is 15 residues.

Regarding this clone: Other DNA sequences within the sample encode an identical CDR3. The gene calls are TRBV19 and TRBJ1-2; TRBD1 might be the D (5 bases). The germline V gene has CDR1 LNHDA and CDR2 SQIVND (reference sequence). The CDR3 sequence is 15 residues long. The V end lost 6 bases, the J end lost 1 base, and 15 bases lay between the germline ends. The DNA of the CDR3 is TGTGCCAGTAGCATGGGGCAGATTCTTAACTATGGCTACACCTTC. Translation: CASSMGQILNYGYTF.

This rearrangement joins TRBV7-9 to TRBJ2-7; 7 bases are a match to TRBD2. The CDR3 is 14 residues long. Germline assignment: CDR1 SEHNR and CDR2 FQNEAQ (reference sequence). V gave up 3 bases and J gave up 7 bases; unmatched junction bases: 9. CDR3 residues: CASSFGGGGAEQYF. The CDR3, as DNA: TGTGCCAGCAGCTTTGGGGGGGGAGGCGCGGAGCAGTACTTC.

The gene calls are TRBV6-6 and TRBJ2-7; TRBD2 might be the D (6 bases). Trimming removed 2 bases from V and 3 bases from J, with 17 bases in between. This CDR3 is 16 amino acids long. Germline V gives CDR1 MNHNY, CDR2 SVGAGI (reference sequence). CDR3 DNA: TGTGCCAGCAGTTACCACGGGAGACTTGGACTCTACGAGCAGTACTTC. It translates to CASSYHGRLGLYEQYF.

This chain joins TRBV7-2 and TRBJ1-1; D gene ambiguous. Looked up from germline, CDR1 is SGHTA and CDR2 is FQGNSA. This CDR3 is built from 14 residues. Between the trimmed V and J ends, which lost 0 bases and 0 bases, there was a span of 5 bases. The CDR3 DNA is TGTGCCAGCAGCTTAGCGTATGTGAACACTGAAGCTTTCTTT. This gives the protein CASSLAYVNTEAFF. Full variable domain (outside the CDR3, taken from reference TRBV7-2 and TRBJ1-1): GAGVSQSPSNKVTEKGKDVELRCDPISGHTALYWYRQSLGQGLEFLIYFQGNSAPDKSGLPSDRFSAERTGGSVSTLTIQRTQQEDSAVYLCASSLAYVNTEAFFGQGTRLTVV.

The chain carries TRBV6-5 and TRBJ2-2, with D unresolved. In germline, CDR1 is MNHEY, CDR2 SVGAGI. V was trimmed by 0 bases and J by 9 bases, leaving 8 bases between them. The CDR3 runs 13 residues. CDR3 in DNA: TGTGCCAGCAGTTACTCCCCCCCTCGGGAGCTGTTTTTT. It codes for CASSYSPPRELFF.

The rearrangement links TRBV5-1 to TRBJ2-5, with TRBD2 as a possible D gene (7 bases). Germline CDR1 is SGHRS and CDR2 is YFSETQ. The CDR3 is 16 residues long. Trimming took 4 bases from V and 2 from J, leaving 18 bases between them. CDR3 residues: CASSPGRGGLQETQYF. The CDR3 DNA reads TGCGCCAGCAGCCCAGGGAGGGGGGGCCTTCAAGAGACCCAGTACTTC.

The chain uses TRBV18 and TRBJ1-4; D may be TRBD1 (5 bases). Germline V gene data show CDR1 as KGHSH and CDR2 as LQKENI. V lost 10 bases to trimming and J lost 7 bases, with 16 bases between them. This CDR3 comprises 13 residues. The chain's CDR3 is CATTRGVGEKLFF. In DNA form, the CDR3 reads TGTGCCACCACAAGGGGCGTCGGTGAAAAACTGTTTTTT.

The chain links TRBV27 to TRBJ2-4; 7 bases line up with TRBD1. Germline values: CDR1 MNHEY, CDR2 SMNVEV (reference sequence). The CDR3 is made up of 14 amino acids. J was trimmed by 5 bases and V by 6 bases; bases with no gene match: 7. Here the CDR3 reads CASSPRDRENIQYF. In DNA form, the CDR3 reads TGTGCCAGCAGCCCCCGGGACAGAGAAAACATTCAGTACTTC.

V gene TRBV27 combines with J gene TRBJ2-3; TRBD2 aligns across 7 bases. V was pared by 2 bases and J by 5 bases, with 4 bases of the junction left unmatched. This CDR3 contains 14 residues. CDR1 and CDR2 from the germline V gene are MNHEY and SMNVEV (reference sequence). CDR3 sequence (DNA): TGTGCCAGCAGTTTAACAGCGGGGATAGATACGCAGTATTTT. Protein product: CASSLTAGIDTQYF.

The genes are TRBV7-8 and TRBJ1-2; tentatively, D is TRBD1 (6 bases). This CDR3 has 14 amino acids. The ends were cut back, 0 bases at V and 4 bases at J, with 9 bases in the middle. Germline values: CDR1 SGHVS, CDR2 FQNEAQ. The CDR3 coding sequence is TGTGCCAGCAGCTTAGCCACAGGGAGCTATGGCTACACCTTC. Its translation is CASSLATGSYGYTF.

The rearrangement links TRBV27 to TRBJ2-7, with D possibly matching TRBD2 (6 bases). Trimming stripped 6 bases from V and 5 bases from J, with 20 bases between. The CDR3 is 15 amino acids. Germline CDR1 MNHEY, CDR2 SMNVEV (reference sequence). CDR3 coding DNA: TGTGCCAGCAGGACTCTCGGGGCGGGAACCGACGAGCAGTACTTC. Its translation is CASRTLGAGTDEQYF.

The rearrangement links TRBV6-1 to TRBJ2-7; a weak D match, TRBD2 (6 bases). Germline loops: CDR1 MNHNS, CDR2 SASEGT. Deletions cut 6 bases from V and 5 bases from J, with 20 bases between. The CDR3 spans 15 residues. CDR3 protein: CASSGGSTGTHEQYF. The CDR3 DNA reads as TGTGCCAGCAGCGGAGGGAGCACCGGGACCCACGAGCAGTACTTC.

The chain links TRBV6-5 to TRBJ1-1; possibly TRBD1 for D (5 bases). Germline values: CDR1 MNHEY, CDR2 SVGAGI. The CDR3 spans 15 residues. V was shortened by 5 bases and J by 4 bases, with 17 bases between the two germline ends. The CDR3 nucleotides are TGTGCCAGCAGTGTGCGGACCGGGGGGACCACTGAAGCTTTCTTT. The encoded protein is CASSVRTGGTTEAFF.

V gene TRBV7-2 combines with J gene TRBJ1-2; D gene unclear. V lost 0 bases, J lost 3 bases, and 14 bases lay in between. Per germline, CDR1 SGHTA and CDR2 FQGNSA. The CDR3 is 16 residues long. The CDR3 region is CASSLAPQTSYYGYTF. The CDR3 bases are TGTGCCAGCAGCTTAGCTCCTCAGACAAGCTACTATGGCTACACCTTC.

This chain joins TRBV5-1 and TRBJ1-4; 10 bases match TRBD1. The V gene's germline CDR1 is SGHRS and CDR2 YFSETQ. Trimming removed 0 bases from V and 3 bases from J; junction bases left unmatched: 8. The CDR3 consists of 18 residues. The CDR3: CASSLAGTGALANEKLFF. The CDR3 DNA reads TGCGCCAGCAGCTTGGCTGGGACAGGGGCTTTGGCTAATGAAAAACTGTTTTTT.

The V and J genes are TRBV2 and TRBJ2-7; 8 positions agree with TRBD2. This CDR3 contains 14 residues. Trimming at V came to 7 bases and at J to 3 bases, leaving 8 bases not matched to a gene. CDR1 is SNHLY, CDR2 FYNNEI, per germline. The CDR3 loop reads CASIPAGAYYEQYF. DNA of the CDR3: TGTGCCAGCATCCCAGCGGGGGCCTACTACGAGCAGTACTTC.

V gene TRBV5-1 combines with J gene TRBJ1-3; D is perhaps TRBD1 (5 bases). CDR1 and CDR2 (germline): SGHRS, YFSETQ. The CDR3 consists of 15 residues. V lost 3 bases and J lost 1, with 11 bases in between. The DNA of the CDR3 is TGCGCCAGCAGCTACCGTGGGGCTTCTGGAAACACCATATATTTT. Translated, it gives CASSYRGASGNTIYF.

This chain connects TRBV18 to TRBJ1-2, with 7 bases aligning to TRBD1. Looked up from germline, CDR1 is KGHSH and CDR2 is LQKENI. J lost 2 bases, V lost 4 bases, and 7 bases had no gene match. The CDR3 contains 15 residues. The CDR3 sequence: CASSLSDRLNYGYTF. DNA of the CDR3: TGTGCCAGCTCACTGTCGGACAGGCTGAACTATGGCTACACCTTC.

This sequence joins TRBV10-1 and TRBJ2-7; D perhaps matches TRBD2 (6 bases). The CDR3 has 15 residues. The germline V and J ends were trimmed by 0 bases and 6 bases, with 15 bases remaining between them. CDR1 is WNHNN and CDR2 is SYGVQD in the germline V gene (reference sequence). CDR3 coding DNA: TGCGCCAGCAGTGAGTCGAACCGCGGGGAAGGCGAGCAGTACTTC. Amino acid sequence: CASSESNRGEGEQYF.

The chain uses TRBV11-2 and TRBJ2-4, with D possibly being TRBD1 (5 bases). This CDR3 has 11 residues. Trimming removed 4 bases from V and 9 bases from J, with 7 bases in between. Germline V gene data show CDR1 as SGHAT and CDR2 as FQNNGV. The CDR3 coding sequence is TGTGCCAGCAGCTCAAGGGGCATTCAGTACTTC. As protein: CASSSRGIQYF. The full variable domain, completed using reference TRBV11-2 and TRBJ2-4, is EAGVAQSPRYKIIEKRQSVAFWCNPISGHATLYWYQQILGQGPKLLIQFQNNGVVDDSQLPKDRFSAERLKGVDSTLKIQPAKLEDSAVYLCASSSRGIQYFGAGTRLSVL.